Presented here are 5 T cell receptor beta chains from one specimen sequenced in a study of cytomegalovirus exposure and HLA in healthy donors. PCR involved 60 Vbeta and 13 Jbeta primers. Method: immunoSEQ multiplex PCR; TCRdb's copy keeps in-frame clones and lacks some. This table holds 110,000 to 150,000 clones, 78% found once. Sequenced input: PBMCs. The source of these receptors is a woman aged 18-29 years in good health and CMV-seropositive.

This clone turned up a few times. This sequence joins TRBV5-1 and TRBJ2-6; 8 bases are a match to TRBD2. The germline V gene encodes CDR1 SGHRS and CDR2 YFSETQ. The J segment lost 2 bases and the V segment lost 3 bases, leaving 10 bases of the junction unmatched. There are 18 residues in the CDR3. The CDR3, as DNA: TGCGCCAGCAGCTCCCCTCGCCTCGGGGGGGCTGGGGCCAACGTCCTGACTTTC. This gives the protein CASSSPRLGGAGANVLTF.

The V call is TRBV19, the J call TRBJ2-3; 13 nucleotides align to TRBD2. The trim removed 3 bases at V and 0 bases at J, leaving 3 bases unmatched. Germline V lookup: CDR1 LNHDA, CDR2 SQIVND (reference sequence). CDR3 size: 17 residues. The CDR3 loop reads CASSMTSGGSSTDTQYF. CDR3 in DNA: TGTGCCAGTAGTATGACTAGCGGGGGGTCGAGCACAGATACGCAGTATTTT.

This sequence joins TRBV4-1 and TRBJ2-5; tentative D call: TRBD2 (7 bases). CDR1 is MGHRA, CDR2 YSYEKL, per germline. This CDR3 spans 17 amino acids. Deletions cut 1 base from V and 8 bases from J, with 23 bases between. The CDR3 protein is CASSQVLRGQGGGTQYF. In DNA form, the CDR3 reads TGCGCCAGCAGCCAAGTGCTGCGGGGTCAGGGAGGGGGAACCCAGTACTTC.

V is TRBV11-2 and J is TRBJ2-5; D is possibly TRBD1 (5 bases). Judging by the DNA end, TRBJ2-7 fits better; the J call may be wrong. The CDR3 loop spans 15 amino acids. The germline V gene has CDR1 SGHAT and CDR2 FQNNGV. The CDR3 sequence is CASSLRPGPSYEQYF. The CDR3 DNA reads TGTGCCAGCAGCTTAAGGCCAGGGCCATCCTACGAGCAGTACTTC.

This clone was seen more than once but under ten times. The chain links TRBV7-9 to TRBJ2-3; D ambiguous. The CDR3 consists of 14 residues. The germline V and J ends were trimmed by 8 bases and 7 bases, with 19 bases remaining between them. CDR1 SEHNR and CDR2 FQNEAQ come from the germline V gene (reference sequence). CDR3 nucleotide sequence: TGTGCCAGCGCCCAGCGCGGCACCGAAAATACGCAGTATTTT. This codes for CASAQRGTENTQYF.